A selection of T cell receptor beta chains follows, all from one sample in a study of blood T cells in healthy people across ages. TCRdb reprocessed the 5' RACE reads with MiXCR, giving one entry per CDR3 protein. Of 700,000 to 900,000 distinct CDR3 sequences listed, roughly 24% were seen once; the top ten hold over 2.5%. These data are also associated with another study on T cells of mothers and their children.

Sequencing used blood. These receptors originate from a boy aged 5-17 years in good health. Each CDR3 is given with its conserved first and last residue. A D gene is named only where the DNA matches it firmly. Expanded clones get a size class; other rows say once, few or many, or leave the size out.

TRBV20-1	13	NA	TRBJ2-7	NA	TGCAGTGCTCACCTCCCCGGTAGGGACGAGCAGTACTTC	CSAHLPGRDEQYF
TRBV7-9	15	NA	TRBJ1-2	NA	TGTGCCAGCAGCTTAGCTAATCCAGGGCGGGATGGCTACACCTTC	CASSLANPGRDGYTF
TRBV11-2	15	NA	TRBJ2-7	NA	TGTGCCAGCAGCCCAGCAGGGGTTGATAGCTACGAGCAGTACTTC	CASSPAGVDSYEQYF
TRBV29-1	13	NA	TRBJ2-1	NA	TGCAGTGTTGAGAAGAGCTCCTACAATGAGCAGTTCTTC	CSVEKSSYNEQFF
TRBV7-9	15	NA	TRBJ1-2	NA	TGTGCCAGCAGCCCGGGGCACCGTGGGGACTATGGCTACACCTTC	CASSPGHRGDYGYTF
TRBV12-3/TRBV12-4	18	TRBD2	TRBJ2-1	NA	TGTGCCAGCAGTTTAGTACTGACTAGCGGGTTCTCCTACAATGAGCAGTTCTTC	CASSLVLTSGFSYNEQFF
TRBV2	14	TRBD1	TRBJ2-5	NA	TGTGCCAGCGGGCAACAGGGGGCTCAAGAGACCCAGTACTTC	CASGQQGAQETQYF
TRBV4-1	13	NA	TRBJ1-6	NA	TGCGCCAGCAGCCAAACTTCGGTTTCACCCCTCCACTTT	CASSQTSVSPLHF
TRBV20-1	13	NA	TRBJ1-4	NA	TGCAGTGCTAGTATTGGGGGGGGAGAAAAACTGTTTTTT	CSASIGGGEKLFF
TRBV5-4	13	NA	TRBJ1-1	NA	TGTGCCAGCAGCTTCGACCCGATCGGAAAAGCTTTCTTT	CASSFDPIGKAFF
TRBV27	15	TRBD1	TRBJ2-3	NA	TGTGCCAGCAGTCCGTGGGACAGACGGGGAGATACGCAGTATTTT	CASSPWDRRGDTQYF
TRBV2	15	NA	TRBJ1-2	few	TGTGCCAGCAGTGAAGCGCCCCGCAGTAACTATGGCTACACCTTC	CASSEAPRSNYGYTF
TRBV24-1	17	TRBD2	TRBJ2-2	few	TGTGCCACCAGTGATCGGGGGGGCCAAGTTGACACCGGGGAGCTGTTTTTT	CATSDRGGQVDTGELFF
TRBV29-1	13	NA	TRBJ2-5	NA	TGCAGCGTTGAGGAAGGGACGCAAGAGACCCAGTACTTC	CSVEEGTQETQYF
TRBV18	15	NA	TRBJ2-1	NA	TGTGCCAGCTCACCTAAACTCACGGGCGGCAATGAGCAGTTCTTC	CASSPKLTGGNEQFF
TRBV20-1	13	NA	TRBJ1-2	NA	TGCAGTGCCTCACGGGCCTTGTCTTATGGCTACACCTTC	CSASRALSYGYTF
TRBV28	14	NA	TRBJ2-7	few	TGTGCCAGCAGTTCTTTCTCCCCCCCCTACGAGCAGTACTTC	CASSSFSPPYEQYF
TRBV3-1	16	TRBD2	TRBJ2-7	NA	TGTGCCAGCAGCCGAAACGGCGGGGTAGCGGGAGTCGAGCAGTACTTC	CASSRNGGVAGVEQYF
TRBV11-2	17	NA	TRBJ2-5	few	TGTGCCAGCAGCGCTCTGGCCCGGATCCTTCTAGCGGAGACCCAGTACTTC	CASSALARILLAETQYF
TRBV30	12	NA	TRBJ1-1	NA	TGTGCCTGGGGTTCCCTCCGGACTGAAGCTTTCTTT	CAWGSLRTEAFF
TRBV4-2	13	NA	TRBJ2-1	NA	TGTGCCAGCAGCCATGATCGTAACAATGAGCAGTTCTTC	CASSHDRNNEQFF
TRBV7-9	15	TRBD1	TRBJ1-2	NA	TGTGCCAGCAGCGATCCGGGACAGAGGCCCTATGGCTACACCTTC	CASSDPGQRPYGYTF
TRBV9	17	TRBD2	TRBJ2-5	NA	TGTGCCAGCAGCGTAGGGACTAGCGGACGCCACCAAGAGACCCAGTACTTC	CASSVGTSGRHQETQYF
TRBV2	11	NA	TRBJ2-4	NA	TGTGCCAGCAGTCCTGGGTACATTCAGTACTTC	CASSPGYIQYF
TRBV29-1	21	TRBD2	TRBJ2-1	few	TGCAGCGTCTACCTCCACGGGACTAGCGGGCCCTCAACCCAGGCGTACAATGAGCAGTTCTTC	CSVYLHGTSGPSTQAYNEQFF
TRBV10-2	12	TRBD1	TRBJ2-7	NA	TGCGCCAGCGGACAGGACTCCTACGAGCAGTACTTC	CASGQDSYEQYF
TRBV20-1	15	NA	TRBJ1-2	NA	TGCAGTGCTAGAGATGCCCCCTCTTTTGGGGCCGGCTACACCTTC	CSARDAPSFGAGYTF